This T cell receptor beta chain was found in a study of control samples from healthy donors and cancer patients. Germline V lookup: CDR1 LGHDT, CDR2 YNNKEL (reference sequence). Trimming took 0 bases from V and 8 from J; bases not matched to a gene: 5. The CDR3 contains 15 residues. Using immunoSEQ multiplex PCR, the repertoire was profiled, and TCRdb retains in-frame clones only, with some absent. The data hold about 150,000 clones, with 93% observed a single time. The chain is built from TRBV3-1 (or the pseudogene TRBV3-2) and TRBJ2-4, with TRBD2 identical over 9 bases. The receptor was isolated from a man in his fifties or sixties in good health. The specimen was blood. The CDR3 loop reads CASSQDRVAGDIQYF. For the CDR3, the DNA is TGTGCCAGCAGCCAAGATCGAGTAGCGGGGGACATTCAGTACTTC.